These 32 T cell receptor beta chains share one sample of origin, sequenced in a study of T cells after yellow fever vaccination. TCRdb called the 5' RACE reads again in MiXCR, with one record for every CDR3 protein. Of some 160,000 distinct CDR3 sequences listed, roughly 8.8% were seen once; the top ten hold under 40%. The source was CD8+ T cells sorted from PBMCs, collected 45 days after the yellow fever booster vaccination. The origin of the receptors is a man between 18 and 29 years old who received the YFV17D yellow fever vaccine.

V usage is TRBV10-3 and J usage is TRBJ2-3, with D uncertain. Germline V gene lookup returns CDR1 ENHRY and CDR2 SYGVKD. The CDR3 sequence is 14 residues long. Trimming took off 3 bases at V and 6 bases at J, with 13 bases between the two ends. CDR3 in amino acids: CAISEGRGWDTQYF. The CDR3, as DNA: TGTGCCATCAGTGAAGGTAGAGGTTGGGATACGCAGTATTTT.

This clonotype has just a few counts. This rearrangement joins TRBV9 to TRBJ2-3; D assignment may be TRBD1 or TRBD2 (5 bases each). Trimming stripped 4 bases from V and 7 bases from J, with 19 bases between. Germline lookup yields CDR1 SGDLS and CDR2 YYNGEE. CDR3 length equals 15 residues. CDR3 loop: CASSPRGAIKNTQYF. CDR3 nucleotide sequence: TGTGCCAGCAGCCCCAGAGGGGCAATCAAAAATACGCAGTATTTT.

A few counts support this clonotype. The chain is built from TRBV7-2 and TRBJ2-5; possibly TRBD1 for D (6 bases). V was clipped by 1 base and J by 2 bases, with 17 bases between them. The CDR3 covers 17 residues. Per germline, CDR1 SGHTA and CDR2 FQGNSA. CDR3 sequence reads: CASSLDRAGATQETQYF. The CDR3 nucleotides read TGTGCCAGCAGCTTAGATAGGGCAGGGGCCACACAAGAGACCCAGTACTTC.

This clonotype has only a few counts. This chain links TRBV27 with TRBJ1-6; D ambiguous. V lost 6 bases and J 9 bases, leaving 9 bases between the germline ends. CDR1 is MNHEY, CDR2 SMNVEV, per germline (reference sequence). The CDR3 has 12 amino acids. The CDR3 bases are TGTGCCAGCAGCTTCCCCGGTTCACCCCTCCACTTT. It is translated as CASSFPGSPLHF.

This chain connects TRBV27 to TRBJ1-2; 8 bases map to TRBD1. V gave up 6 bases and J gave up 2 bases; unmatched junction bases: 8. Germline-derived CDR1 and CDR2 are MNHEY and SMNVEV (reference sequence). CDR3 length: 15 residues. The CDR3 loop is CASRALGQENYGYTF. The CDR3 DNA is TGTGCCAGCAGAGCCCTGGGACAGGAGAACTATGGCTACACCTTC.

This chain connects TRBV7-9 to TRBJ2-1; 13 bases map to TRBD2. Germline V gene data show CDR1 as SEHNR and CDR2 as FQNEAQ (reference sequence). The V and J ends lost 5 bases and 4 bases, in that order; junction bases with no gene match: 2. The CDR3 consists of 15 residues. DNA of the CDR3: TGTGCCAGCAGCGGGACTAGCGGGGTTTACAATGAGCAGTTCTTC. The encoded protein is CASSGTSGVYNEQFF.

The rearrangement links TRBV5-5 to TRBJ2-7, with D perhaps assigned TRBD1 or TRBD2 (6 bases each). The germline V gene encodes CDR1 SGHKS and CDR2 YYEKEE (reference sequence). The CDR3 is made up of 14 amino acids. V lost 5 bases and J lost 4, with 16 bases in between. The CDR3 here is CASSETGGGYEQYV. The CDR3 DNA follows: TGTGCCAGCAGTGAGACCGGGGGCGGATACGAGCAGTACGTC.

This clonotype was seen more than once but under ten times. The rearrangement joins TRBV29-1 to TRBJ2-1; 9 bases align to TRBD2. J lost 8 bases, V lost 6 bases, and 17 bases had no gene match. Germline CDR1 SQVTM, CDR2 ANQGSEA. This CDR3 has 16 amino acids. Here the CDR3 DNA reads TGCAGCGTCGGGGCCGCTGAGCGGGGGGCCAGCCATGAGCAGTTCTTC. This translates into CSVGAAERGASHEQFF.

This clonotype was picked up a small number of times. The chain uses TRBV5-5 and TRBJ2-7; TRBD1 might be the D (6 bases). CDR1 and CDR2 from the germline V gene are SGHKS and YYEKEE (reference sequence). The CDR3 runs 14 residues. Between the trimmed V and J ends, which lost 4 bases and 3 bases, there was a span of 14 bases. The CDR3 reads CASSLRTENYEQYV. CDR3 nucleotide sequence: TGTGCCAGCAGCCTTCGGACAGAAAACTACGAGCAGTACGTC.

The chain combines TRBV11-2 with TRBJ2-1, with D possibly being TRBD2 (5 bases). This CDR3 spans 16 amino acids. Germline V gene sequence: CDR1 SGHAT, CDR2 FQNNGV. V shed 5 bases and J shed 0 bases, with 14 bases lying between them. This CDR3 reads CASSLGSAHSYNEQFF. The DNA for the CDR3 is TGTGCCAGCAGCCTGGGGAGTGCCCACTCCTACAATGAGCAGTTCTTC.

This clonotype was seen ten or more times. CDR3 coding DNA: TGTGCCAGCAGCCAAGTCCCCATCCGGCTGGACAGGGTGGACTACGAGCAGTACTTC. This translates into CASSQVPIRLDRVDYEQYF. The chain has TRBV14 and TRBJ2-7, with 8 bases that match TRBD1. This CDR3 has 19 amino acids. Germline V gene data show CDR1 as SGHDN and CDR2 as FVKESK. Germline trimming cut 1 base from V and 3 bases from J; bases unmatched to any gene: 17.

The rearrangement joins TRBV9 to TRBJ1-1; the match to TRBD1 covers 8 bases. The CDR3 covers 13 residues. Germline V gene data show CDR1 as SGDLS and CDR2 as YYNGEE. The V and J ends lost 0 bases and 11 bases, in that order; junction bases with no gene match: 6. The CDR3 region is CASSVVSGQGAFF. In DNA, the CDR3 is TGTGCCAGCAGCGTAGTTTCCGGACAGGGTGCTTTCTTT.

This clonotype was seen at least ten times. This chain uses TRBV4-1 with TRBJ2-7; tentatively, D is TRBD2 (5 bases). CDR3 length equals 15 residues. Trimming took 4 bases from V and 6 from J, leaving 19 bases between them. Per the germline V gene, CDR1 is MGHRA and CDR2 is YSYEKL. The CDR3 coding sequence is TGCGCCAGCAGCCCAGGTTTCCTACCTACTAGCGAGCAGTACTTC. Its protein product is CASSPGFLPTSEQYF.

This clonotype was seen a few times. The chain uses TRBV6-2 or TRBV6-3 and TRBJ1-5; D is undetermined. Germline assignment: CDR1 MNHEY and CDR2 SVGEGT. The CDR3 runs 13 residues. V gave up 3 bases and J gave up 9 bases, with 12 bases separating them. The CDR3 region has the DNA TGTGCCAGCAGTTATGGCCCTGGTAGGCCCCAGCATTTT. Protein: CASSYGPGRPQHF.

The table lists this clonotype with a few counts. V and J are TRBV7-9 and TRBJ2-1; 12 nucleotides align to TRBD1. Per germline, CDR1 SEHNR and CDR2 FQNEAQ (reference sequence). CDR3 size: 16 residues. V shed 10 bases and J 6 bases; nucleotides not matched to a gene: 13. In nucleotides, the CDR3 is TGTGCCACGAGGGACAGGGGGCTCTCCGGGGTCAATGAGCAGTTCTTC. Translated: CATRDRGLSGVNEQFF.

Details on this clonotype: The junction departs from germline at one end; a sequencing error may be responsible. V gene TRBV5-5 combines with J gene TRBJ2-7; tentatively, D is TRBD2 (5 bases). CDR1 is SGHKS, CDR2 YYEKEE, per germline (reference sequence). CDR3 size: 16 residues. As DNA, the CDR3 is TGTGCCAGCAATCCCCCGACTGGACTCGAATCCTACAAGCAGTACTTC. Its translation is CASNPPTGLESYKQYF.

CDR3 sequence (DNA): TGTGCCAGCAGCTCTAGCGGGGGGGCCAGTAAGCAGTTCTTC. Residues: CASSSSGGASKQFF. The rearrangement links TRBV7-9 to TRBJ2-1; the match to TRBD2 covers 12 bases. CDR1 SEHNR and CDR2 FQNEAQ come from the germline V gene (reference sequence). This CDR3 is built from 14 residues. Losses at the gene ends were 4 bases for V and 11 bases for J; bases not matched to a gene: 6.

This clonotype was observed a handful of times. The CDR3 nucleotides read TGTGCCAGCAGCCCTTTGACACAAGACAATGAGCAGTTCTTC. Translating it yields CASSPLTQDNEQFF. The chain carries TRBV13 and TRBJ2-1; D is ambiguous. Trimming removed 5 bases at V and 5 bases at J, with 13 bases between. Germline-derived CDR1 and CDR2 are PRHDT and FYEKMQ (reference sequence). This CDR3 is 14 amino acids long.

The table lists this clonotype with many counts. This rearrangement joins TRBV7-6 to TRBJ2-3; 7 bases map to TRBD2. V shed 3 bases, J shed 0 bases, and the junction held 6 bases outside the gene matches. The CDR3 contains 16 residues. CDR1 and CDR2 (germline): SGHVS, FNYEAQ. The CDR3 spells CASSFYPSGSTDTQYF. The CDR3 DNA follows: TGTGCCAGCAGCTTTTACCCTAGCGGAAGCACAGATACGCAGTATTTT.

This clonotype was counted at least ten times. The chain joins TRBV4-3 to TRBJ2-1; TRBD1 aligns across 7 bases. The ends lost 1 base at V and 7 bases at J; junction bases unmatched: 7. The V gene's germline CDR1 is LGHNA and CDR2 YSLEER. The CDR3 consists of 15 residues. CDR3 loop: CASSQGQGVRNEQFF. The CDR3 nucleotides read TGCGCCAGCAGCCAAGGGCAGGGGGTCCGTAATGAGCAGTTCTTC.

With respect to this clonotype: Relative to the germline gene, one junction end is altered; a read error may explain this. The CDR3 coding sequence is TGTGCCAGCAGCCTAGGGTGGAGCTCCTACAATGAGCAGGTCTTC. It yields the protein CASSLGWSSYNEQVF. The chain links TRBV7-6 to TRBJ2-1; no clear D gene. CDR3 size: 15 residues. Germline V lookup: CDR1 SGHVS, CDR2 FNYEAQ.

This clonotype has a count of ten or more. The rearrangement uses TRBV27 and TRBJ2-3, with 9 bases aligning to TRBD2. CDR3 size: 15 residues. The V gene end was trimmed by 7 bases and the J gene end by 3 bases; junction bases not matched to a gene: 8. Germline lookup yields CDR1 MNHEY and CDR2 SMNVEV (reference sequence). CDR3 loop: CASTLGTSGTDTQYF. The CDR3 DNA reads TGTGCCAGCACCCTTGGTACTAGCGGGACAGATACGCAGTATTTT.

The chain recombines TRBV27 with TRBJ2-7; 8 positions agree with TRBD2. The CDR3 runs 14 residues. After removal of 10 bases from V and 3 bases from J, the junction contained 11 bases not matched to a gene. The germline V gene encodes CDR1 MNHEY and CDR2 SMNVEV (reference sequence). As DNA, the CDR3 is TGTGCCAACCCACGCGGGGGGCAAGGCTACGAGCAGTACTTC. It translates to CANPRGGQGYEQYF.

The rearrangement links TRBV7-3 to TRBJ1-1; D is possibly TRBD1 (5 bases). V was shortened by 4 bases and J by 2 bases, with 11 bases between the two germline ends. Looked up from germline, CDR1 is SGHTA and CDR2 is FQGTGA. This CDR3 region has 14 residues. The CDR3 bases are TGTGCCAGCAGCTCTTCAGGGCTTAACACTGAAGCTTTCTTT. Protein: CASSSSGLNTEAFF.

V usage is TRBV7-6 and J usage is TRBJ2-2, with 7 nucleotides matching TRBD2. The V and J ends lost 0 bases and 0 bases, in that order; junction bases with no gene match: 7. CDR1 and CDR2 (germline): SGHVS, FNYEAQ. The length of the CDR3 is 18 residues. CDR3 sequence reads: CASSLAFGGDSNTGELFF. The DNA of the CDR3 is TGTGCCAGCAGCTTAGCGTTTGGGGGGGATTCGAACACCGGGGAGCTGTTTTTT. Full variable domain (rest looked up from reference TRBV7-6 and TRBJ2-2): GAGVSQSPRYKVTKRGQDVALRCDPISGHVSLYWYRQALGQGPEFLTYFNYEAQQDKSGLPNDRFSAERPEGSISTLTIQRTEQRDSAMYRCASSLAFGGDSNTGELFFGEGSRLTVL.

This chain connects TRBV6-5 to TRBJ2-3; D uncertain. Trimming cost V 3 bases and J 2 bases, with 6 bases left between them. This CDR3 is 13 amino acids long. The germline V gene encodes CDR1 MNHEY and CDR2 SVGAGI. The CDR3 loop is CASSYSNTDTQYF. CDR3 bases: TGTGCCAGCAGTTATTCAAACACAGATACGCAGTATTTT.

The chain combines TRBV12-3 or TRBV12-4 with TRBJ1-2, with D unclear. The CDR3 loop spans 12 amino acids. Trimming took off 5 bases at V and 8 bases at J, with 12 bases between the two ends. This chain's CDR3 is CASSITLWGYTF. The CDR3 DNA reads TGTGCCAGCAGTATTACGCTGTGGGGCTACACCTTC.

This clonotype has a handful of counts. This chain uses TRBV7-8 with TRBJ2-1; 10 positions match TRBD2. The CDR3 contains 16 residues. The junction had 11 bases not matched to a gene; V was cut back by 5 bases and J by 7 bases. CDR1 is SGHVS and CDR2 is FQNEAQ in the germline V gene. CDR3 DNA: TGTGCCAGCAGCAAAGGGAGCGGGGGGGCCTCGAATGAGCAGTTCTTC. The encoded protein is CASSKGSGGASNEQFF.

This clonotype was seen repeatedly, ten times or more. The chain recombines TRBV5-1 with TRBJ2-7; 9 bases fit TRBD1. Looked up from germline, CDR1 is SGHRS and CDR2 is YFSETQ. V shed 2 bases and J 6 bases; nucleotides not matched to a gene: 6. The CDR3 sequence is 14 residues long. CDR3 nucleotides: TGCGCCAGCAGCTTTCTTACAGGGGGCTCCGAGCAGTACTTC. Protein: CASSFLTGGSEQYF.

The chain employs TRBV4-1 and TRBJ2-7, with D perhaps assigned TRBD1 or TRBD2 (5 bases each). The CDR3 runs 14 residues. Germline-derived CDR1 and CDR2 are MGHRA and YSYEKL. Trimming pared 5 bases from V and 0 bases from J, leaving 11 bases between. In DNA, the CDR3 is TGCGCCAGCAGCGGTGGGGGTCTCTCCTACGAGCAGTACTTC. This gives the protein CASSGGGLSYEQYF.

The CDR3 nucleotides are TGTGCCAGCAGCCGACAGTCTAGCCAACGCTATGGCTACACCTTC. It is translated as CASSRQSSQRYGYTF. This chain joins TRBV12-3 or TRBV12-4 and TRBJ1-2; D possibly corresponds to TRBD1 (5 bases). This CDR3 comprises 15 residues. Deletions cut 6 bases from V and 4 bases from J, with 18 bases between.

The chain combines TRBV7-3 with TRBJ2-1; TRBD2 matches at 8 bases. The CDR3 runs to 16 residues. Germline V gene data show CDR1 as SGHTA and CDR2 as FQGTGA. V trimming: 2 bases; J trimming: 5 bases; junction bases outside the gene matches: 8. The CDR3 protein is CASSLWSGGPHNEQFF. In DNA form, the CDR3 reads TGTGCCAGCAGCTTATGGTCGGGGGGGCCTCACAATGAGCAGTTCTTC.